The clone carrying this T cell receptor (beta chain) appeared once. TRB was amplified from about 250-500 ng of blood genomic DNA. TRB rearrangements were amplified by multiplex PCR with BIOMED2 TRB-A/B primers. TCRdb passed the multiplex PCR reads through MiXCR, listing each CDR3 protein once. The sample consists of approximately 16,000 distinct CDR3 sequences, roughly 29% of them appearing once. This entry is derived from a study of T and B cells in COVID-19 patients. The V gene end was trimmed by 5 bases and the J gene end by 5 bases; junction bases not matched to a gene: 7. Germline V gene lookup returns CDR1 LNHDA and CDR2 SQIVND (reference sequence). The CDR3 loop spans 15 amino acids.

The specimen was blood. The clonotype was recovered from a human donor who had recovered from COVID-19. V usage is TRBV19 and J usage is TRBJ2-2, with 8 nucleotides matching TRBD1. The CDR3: CASSAQGARTGELFF. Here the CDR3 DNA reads TGTGCCAGTAGTGCCCAGGGGGCGCGTACCGGGGAGCTGTTTTTT.